This T cell receptor (beta chain) derives from a study of CD8+CD57+ T cells in acquired aplastic anemia. V lost 5 bases and J lost 5; bases outside the gene matches: 6. Germline values: CDR1 MGHDK, CDR2 SYGVNS. This CDR3 is 15 amino acids long. The template for TCR beta VDJ and CDR3 sequence profiling was genomic DNA. TCRdb independently ran MiXCR on the reads; one entry per CDR3 protein. The sample comprises about 200,000 distinct CDR3 sequences, 60% to 80% of which are singletons, and roughly 50% rests with the top ten. Sequenced patients had shown CD8+CD57+ cell expansion by flow cytometry. No therapy had been given to the patients at the time of blood sampling.

The origin of this receptor is a human donor with aplastic anemia. The chain is built from TRBV25-1 and TRBJ2-2, with 9 positions matching TRBD2. Sequencing used sorted CD4+, CD8+, or CD8+CD57+ T cells (not recorded which) from PBMCs. Written as DNA, the CDR3 is TGTGCCAGCAGTTACGTAGCGGGGGAAACCGGGGAGCTGTTTTTT. Its protein product is CASSYVAGETGELFF.